This is a list of T cell receptor beta chains from one sample in a study of cytomegalovirus exposure and HLA in healthy donors. TCRdb keeps only in-frame clones here, not all; method: immunoSEQ multiplex PCR. The data show about 120,000 clones, 75% to 90% seen once. The sample consisted of PBMCs. The receptors originated from a woman aged 18-29 years in good health and CMV-seronegative. CDR3s leave out the opening cysteine and the closing phenylalanine or tryptophan.

V	CDR3
TRBV6-5	ASSLTAVSNQPQH
TRBV7-2	ASSLASDKLNEQF
TRBV7-2	ASSPPGLAGGQETQY
TRBV2	ASSSDTSGNTIY
TRBV11-2	ASSLGSGRPLEHF
TRBV6-1	ASSEKGVRTEAF
TRBV6-1	ASIIWDSTNSPLH
TRBV29-1	SVRSGGGTDTQY
TRBV5-4	ASSLRALVGANVLT
TRBV4-1	ASSQEFYYEQY
TRBV30	AWSPGQGYYGYT
TRBV10-1	ASSDPGTRREKLF
TRBV7-9	ASSLFQGRDTQY
TRBV7-9	ASSFPGQGGTGELF
TRBV28	ASSVSNEKLF
TRBV28	ASSSRDRYYGYT
TRBV30	AWSENRESNQPQH
TRBV7-9	ASRAQGSYEQY
TRBV29-1	SVLAGDTSYNEQF
TRBV28	ASSLLAGVGEQY
TRBV27	ASSSPSGRSTDTQY
TRBV5-1	ASSLDGETDYGYT
TRBV5-1	ASSPSGGGETQY
TRBV5-1	ASSLGPDRPSLGYT
TRBV2	ASSEFMEQGGYT
TRBV10-3	AISEPGLAGGRDEQF
TRBV6-5	ASSSGTGNYGYT
TRBV5-4	ASSLVLAGGTDTQY
TRBV2	ASSAGLAGGEQF
TRBV27	ASSFTGGPETQY
TRBV29-1	SAGSTQGNEQF
TRBV5-4	ASSSGDRDTQY
TRBV19	ASRRQATGTGELF
TRBV5-4	AGRAYNEQF
TRBV27	ASFPPKQF
TRBV16	ASSNLAGGNEQF
TRBV7-2	ASSFTGLMNTEAF
TRBV7-2	ASSFKPGTGEQF
TRBV19	ASSRDRGYEQY
TRBV29-1	SGEVGHRGRRLYEQY
TRBV19	ASSSQGHGPQH
TRBV7-2	ASSLGQWGTEAF
TRBV6-5	ASRGTDRDNEQF
TRBV28	ASSSGTGPYEQY
TRBV30	AWSVFAGAPGELF
TRBV30	AWSVPGAGTEAF